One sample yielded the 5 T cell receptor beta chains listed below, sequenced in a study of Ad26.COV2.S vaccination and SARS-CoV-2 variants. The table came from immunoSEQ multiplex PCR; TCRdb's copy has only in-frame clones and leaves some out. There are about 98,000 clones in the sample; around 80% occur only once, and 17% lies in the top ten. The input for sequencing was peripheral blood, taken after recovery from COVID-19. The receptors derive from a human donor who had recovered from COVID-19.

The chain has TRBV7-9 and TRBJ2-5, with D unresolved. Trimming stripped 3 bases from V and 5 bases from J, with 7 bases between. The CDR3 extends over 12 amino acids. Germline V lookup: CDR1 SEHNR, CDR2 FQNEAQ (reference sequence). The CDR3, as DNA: TGTGCCAGCAGCTTGGATTCTGAGACCCAGTACTTC. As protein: CASSLDSETQYF.

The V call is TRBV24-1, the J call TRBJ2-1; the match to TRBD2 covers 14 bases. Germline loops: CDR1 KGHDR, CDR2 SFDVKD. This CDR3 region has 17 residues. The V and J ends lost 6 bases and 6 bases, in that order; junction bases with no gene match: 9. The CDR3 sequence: CATSTSGTSGRLNEQFF. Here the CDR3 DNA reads TGTGCCACCAGTACCTCCGGGACTAGCGGGAGACTCAATGAGCAGTTCTTC.

CDR3 sequence reads: CASSLFPGLDTEAFF. The CDR3 DNA reads TGTGCCAGCAGTTTATTTCCCGGGCTAGACACTGAAGCTTTCTTT. The chain is built from TRBV27 and TRBJ1-1; no firm D call. CDR3 length equals 15 residues. V lost 1 base and J lost 3, with 12 bases in between. CDR1 and CDR2 from the germline V gene are MNHEY and SMNVEV (reference sequence).

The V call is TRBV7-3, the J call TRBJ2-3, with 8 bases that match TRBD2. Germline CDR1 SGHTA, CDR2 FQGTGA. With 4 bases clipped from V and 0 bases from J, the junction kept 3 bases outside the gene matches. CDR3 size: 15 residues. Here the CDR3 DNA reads TGTGCCAGCAGCTCGCGCGGGGGGAGCACAGATACGCAGTATTTT. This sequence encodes CASSSRGGSTDTQYF.

The CDR3 DNA sequence: TGTGCCAGCAGACCCCGTAGCGGGGGATCATATACTAGCACAGATACGCAGTATTTT. Amino acid sequence: CASRPRSGGSYTSTDTQYF. The chain carries TRBV27 and TRBJ2-3; TRBD2 aligns across 9 bases. Germline V gene lookup returns CDR1 MNHEY and CDR2 SMNVEV (reference sequence). The CDR3 length is 19 residues. V shed 6 bases, J shed 0 bases, and the junction held 16 bases outside the gene matches.